The 24 T cell receptor beta chains below were found in one sample sequenced in a study of OX40 agonist ivuxolimab in advanced cancers. The table came from immunoSEQ multiplex PCR; TCRdb's copy has only in-frame clones and leaves some out. Of roughly 60,000 clones listed, about 89% are singletons. The material sequenced was CD4+ or CD8+ T cells sorted from blood, taken in a trial of the OX40 agonist ivuxolimab. The receptors here all came from an adult with an advanced solid tumor such as melanoma, head and neck, liver or kidney cancer.

The gene calls are TRBV6-6 and TRBJ1-1; no firm D call. V gave up 7 bases and J gave up 6 bases, with 18 bases separating them. The germline V gene encodes CDR1 MNHNY and CDR2 SVGAGI (reference sequence). CDR3 length equals 14 residues. The CDR3 is CASKQRLEGAEAFF. DNA for the CDR3: TGTGCCAGCAAACAACGCTTAGAGGGCGCTGAAGCTTTCTTT.

This chain joins TRBV4-1 and TRBJ1-1, with D uncertain. The CDR3 totals 13 residues. The ends were cut back, 1 base at V and 4 bases at J, with 7 bases in the middle. In germline, CDR1 is MGHRA, CDR2 YSYEKL. CDR3 loop: CASSQVISTEAFF. The CDR3 coding sequence is TGCGCCAGCAGCCAAGTCATTAGCACTGAAGCTTTCTTT.

The CDR3 coding sequence is TGCAGTGCCCCTTTCAGGCGCTACACCTTC. Translation: CSAPFRRYTF. The chain employs TRBV20-1 and TRBJ1-2; D is unclear. CDR3 length: 10 amino acids. Germline V gene data show CDR1 as DFQATT and CDR2 as SNEGSKA (reference sequence). The V end lost 6 bases, the J end lost 9 bases, and 11 bases lay between the germline ends.

V and J are TRBV29-1 and TRBJ2-1; tentative D call: TRBD1 (6 bases). CDR3 size: 14 residues. CDR1 is SQVTM, CDR2 ANQGSEA, per germline. V was pared by 7 bases and J by 7 bases, with 20 bases between. In DNA form, the CDR3 reads TGCAGCGGGTGGGACACCTCTTTCGGAAATGAGCAGTTCTTC. Its translation is CSGWDTSFGNEQFF.

This chain links TRBV5-1 with TRBJ2-3, with 7 positions matching TRBD1. In germline, CDR1 is SGHRS, CDR2 YFSETQ. CDR3 size: 15 residues. Trimming cost V 0 bases and J 0 bases; bases outside gene matches: 1. The CDR3 region has the DNA TGCGCCAGCAGCTTGGACAGGGGAAGCACAGATACGCAGTATTTT. The encoded protein is CASSLDRGSTDTQYF.

The J gene is TRBJ2-5, the V gene TRBV5-1; D uncertain. Germline V gene sequence: CDR1 SGHRS, CDR2 YFSETQ. The CDR3 contains 15 residues. Trimming removed 4 bases from V and 1 base from J, with 14 bases in between. The CDR3 sequence is CASSLSPGSQETQYF. The CDR3 DNA follows: TGCGCCAGCAGCCTTTCCCCGGGCTCCCAAGAGACCCAGTACTTC.

The chain uses TRBV5-1 and TRBJ2-1, with TRBD1 matching over 7 bases. With V trimmed by 0 bases and J by 5 bases, 2 bases remained unmatched. Germline V lookup: CDR1 SGHRS, CDR2 YFSETQ. CDR3 length: 14 residues. The CDR3, as DNA: TGCGCCAGCAGCTTGGCACAGGGGAACAATGAGCAGTTCTTC. Residues: CASSLAQGNNEQFF.

The chain combines TRBV5-1 with TRBJ2-3; D may be TRBD2 (6 bases). The V gene lost 0 bases and the J gene lost 5 bases, with 10 bases spanning the gap. This CDR3 spans 14 amino acids. Germline CDR1 SGHRS, CDR2 YFSETQ. Written as DNA, the CDR3 is TGCGCCAGCAGCTTGGAACTAGCCGGAGATACGCAGTATTTT. It specifies CASSLELAGDTQYF.

The CDR3 protein is CASSLTSGGYDTQYF. The CDR3 DNA reads as TGTGCCAGCAGCTTGACTAGCGGGGGGTACGATACGCAGTATTTT. The chain links TRBV11-2 to TRBJ2-3, with 13 bases matching TRBD2. The ends lost 3 bases at V and 6 bases at J; junction bases unmatched: 3. Germline V gene lookup returns CDR1 SGHAT and CDR2 FQNNGV. CDR3 length equals 15 residues.

V is TRBV27 and J is TRBJ2-3; TRBD2 agrees at 13 bases. Germline assignment: CDR1 MNHEY and CDR2 SMNVEV (reference sequence). The J segment lost 10 bases and the V segment lost 7 bases, leaving 5 bases of the junction unmatched. This CDR3 comprises 13 residues. CDR3 region: CASKLAGGIAQYF. In nucleotides, the CDR3 is TGTGCCAGCAAACTAGCGGGGGGGATTGCGCAGTATTTT.

The genes are TRBV6-5 and TRBJ2-2; 11 positions match TRBD1. Per germline, CDR1 MNHEY and CDR2 SVGAGI. This CDR3 spans 15 amino acids. V lost 8 bases and J lost 4; bases outside the gene matches: 6. CDR3 region: CASWTGTGGTGELFF. The DNA for the CDR3 is TGTGCCAGCTGGACCGGGACAGGGGGCACCGGGGAGCTGTTTTTT.

V gene TRBV7-9 combines with J gene TRBJ2-5; D ambiguous. The CDR3 covers 14 residues. Germline V lookup: CDR1 SEHNR, CDR2 FQNEAQ (reference sequence). Trimming left V 5 bases short and J 5 bases short, with 15 bases between. Here the CDR3 DNA reads TGTGCCAGCAGCCGGACCGCCCAGAGGGAGACCCAGTACTTC. Amino acid sequence: CASSRTAQRETQYF.

This CDR3 is CASSLVGWQGEGGAFF. The CDR3 bases are TGTGCCAGCAGCTTAGTAGGTTGGCAGGGTGAAGGAGGAGCTTTCTTT. This chain uses TRBV11-2 with TRBJ1-1; weak D call: TRBD1 (5 bases). V lost 1 base and J 10 bases, leaving 22 bases between the germline ends. CDR1 and CDR2 (germline): SGHAT, FQNNGV. The CDR3 has 16 amino acids.

This rearrangement joins TRBV5-1 to TRBJ1-1, with unresolved D. Per germline, CDR1 SGHRS and CDR2 YFSETQ. This CDR3 region has 13 residues. The germline V and J ends were trimmed by 0 bases and 7 bases, with 10 bases remaining between them. CDR3 amino acids: CASSLVGGLEAFF. The CDR3, as DNA: TGCGCCAGCAGCTTGGTGGGCGGACTTGAAGCTTTCTTT.

This chain joins TRBV5-1 and TRBJ2-3; D uncertain. CDR1 and CDR2 from the germline V gene are SGHRS and YFSETQ. V shed 4 bases and J shed 6 bases, with 15 bases lying between them. The CDR3 sequence is 14 residues long. The CDR3 coding sequence is TGCGCCAGCAGCGCCGGGCAAGCGACGGATACGCAGTATTTT. It is translated as CASSAGQATDTQYF.

The chain recombines TRBV19 with TRBJ2-1; TRBD1 might be the D (6 bases). The CDR3 covers 15 residues. Trimming stripped 5 bases from V and 0 bases from J, with 11 bases between. CDR1 is LNHDA and CDR2 is SQIVND in the germline V gene (reference sequence). This CDR3 is CASSRMDSSYNEQFF. The CDR3 DNA reads as TGTGCCAGTAGTCGGATGGACAGCTCCTACAATGAGCAGTTCTTC.

This clone has just one count. V and J are TRBV7-7 and TRBJ2-1, with TRBD2 matching over 10 bases. The ends lost 2 bases at V and 8 bases at J; junction bases unmatched: 6. In germline, CDR1 is SSHAT, CDR2 FNYEAQ (reference sequence). The CDR3 runs to 15 residues. The CDR3 reads CASSLQSGRDYEQFF. DNA of the CDR3: TGTGCCAGCAGCTTACAAAGCGGGAGGGATTATGAGCAGTTCTTC.

The chain has TRBV2 and TRBJ2-1; perhaps TRBD2 as D (6 bases). The CDR3 covers 14 residues. The ends were cut back, 8 bases at V and 4 bases at J, with 15 bases in the middle. Germline V CDR1 and CDR2: SNHLY, FYNNEI. The CDR3 loop is CASRPGLLYNEQFF. DNA of the CDR3: TGTGCCAGCCGTCCGGGACTTCTTTACAATGAGCAGTTCTTC.

This clone is a singleton in its sample. The rearrangement uses TRBV7-2 and TRBJ1-5; D is possibly TRBD1 (5 bases). The germline V gene encodes CDR1 SGHTA and CDR2 FQGNSA. The V end lost 2 bases, the J end lost 2 bases, and 13 bases lay between the germline ends. The CDR3 runs to 16 residues. CDR3 in amino acids: CASSLNSPRGNQPQHF. CDR3 nucleotides: TGTGCCAGCAGCTTAAACTCTCCCAGGGGCAATCAGCCCCAGCATTTT.

This rearrangement joins TRBV5-6 to TRBJ1-4; D is possibly TRBD1 (6 bases). The V gene lost 2 bases and the J gene lost 14 bases, with 10 bases spanning the gap. Germline CDR1 reads SGHDT; CDR2 reads YYEEEE. This CDR3 has 11 residues. CDR3 nucleotide sequence: TGTGCCAGCAGCTTAGGGGGGAGGCTGTTTTTT. Translated: CASSLGGRLFF.

The chain combines TRBV2 with TRBJ1-1, with D maybe TRBD1 (5 bases). The CDR3 is 13 amino acids. The germline V and J ends were trimmed by 6 bases and 11 bases, with 19 bases remaining between them. CDR1 is SNHLY and CDR2 is FYNNEI in the germline V gene. CDR3 nucleotide sequence: TGTGCCAGCAGACGGGGCCCATCGGGTTCTGCTTTCTTT. It translates to CASRRGPSGSAFF.

The genes are TRBV7-2 and TRBJ1-1, with 9 bases identical to TRBD1. The CDR3 loop spans 16 amino acids. With V trimmed by 6 bases and J by 4 bases, 12 bases remained unmatched. Looked up from germline, CDR1 is SGHTA and CDR2 is FQGNSA. The CDR3 DNA is TGTGCCAGCAGGAACACAGGGGGCCCAAGAAGCACTGAAGCTTTCTTT. Protein sequence: CASRNTGGPRSTEAFF.

The V call is TRBV7-2, the J call TRBJ2-5; the match to TRBD2 covers 8 bases. CDR1 and CDR2 from the germline V gene are SGHTA and FQGNSA. J lost 5 bases, V lost 1 base, and 6 bases had no gene match. This CDR3 spans 15 amino acids. Here the CDR3 reads CASSLVGGAVETQYF. Here the CDR3 DNA reads TGTGCCAGCAGCTTAGTCGGGGGGGCTGTGGAGACCCAGTACTTC.

J is TRBJ1-2 and V is TRBV5-6, with TRBD1 identical over 7 bases. The V segment lost 1 base and the J segment 8 bases; nucleotides outside the gene matches: 8. The CDR3 has 14 residues. Germline V gene sequence: CDR1 SGHDT, CDR2 YYEEEE. DNA of the CDR3: TGTGCCAGCAGCTTGAATGAGGGGGCTCGCGGCTACACCTTC. Protein: CASSLNEGARGYTF. Using reference TRBV5-6 and TRBJ1-2 for the parts outside the CDR3, the full variable domain is DAGVTQSPTHLIKTRGQQVTLRCSPKSGHDTVSWYQQALGQGPQFIFQYYEEEERQRGNFPDRFSGHQFPNYSSELNVNALLLGDSALYLCASSLNEGARGYTFGSGTRLTVV.